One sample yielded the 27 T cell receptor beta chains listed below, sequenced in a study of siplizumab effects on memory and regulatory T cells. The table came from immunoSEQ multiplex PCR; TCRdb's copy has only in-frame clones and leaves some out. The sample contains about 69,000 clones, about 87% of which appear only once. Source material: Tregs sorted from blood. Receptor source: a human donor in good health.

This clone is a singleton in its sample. The chain's CDR3 is CASSSLGKAGVSEQYF. DNA of the CDR3: TGTGCCAGCAGCTCACTAGGAAAAGCGGGAGTAAGCGAGCAGTACTTC. The V gene is TRBV4-2, the J gene TRBJ2-7; the match to TRBD2 covers 8 bases. CDR3 length equals 16 residues. J lost 6 bases, V lost 5 bases, and 15 bases had no gene match. Germline V gene sequence: CDR1 LGHNA, CDR2 YNFKEQ.

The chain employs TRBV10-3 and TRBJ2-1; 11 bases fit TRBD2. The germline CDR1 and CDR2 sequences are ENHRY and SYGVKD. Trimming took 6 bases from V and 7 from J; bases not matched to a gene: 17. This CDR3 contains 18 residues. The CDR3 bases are TGTGCCATCAGGAACTTAACTTTAGCGGGAGGGCCTAGGAATGAGCAGTTCTTC. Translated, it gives CAIRNLTLAGGPRNEQFF.

CDR3 amino acids: CASSLPPDRGNYGYTF. The CDR3 coding sequence is TGTGCCAGCAGCCTACCCCCGGACAGGGGTAACTATGGCTACACCTTC. The V and J genes are TRBV6-6 and TRBJ1-2; 9 bases are shared with TRBD1. Trimming removed 6 bases from V and 1 base from J; junction bases left unmatched: 9. CDR3 length: 16 amino acids. Germline V gene sequence: CDR1 MNHNY, CDR2 SVGAGI (reference sequence).

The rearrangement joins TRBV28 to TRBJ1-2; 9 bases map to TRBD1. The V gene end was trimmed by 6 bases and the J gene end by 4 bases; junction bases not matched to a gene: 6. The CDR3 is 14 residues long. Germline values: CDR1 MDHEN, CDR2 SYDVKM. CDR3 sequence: CASRLQGASYGYTF. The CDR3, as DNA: TGTGCCAGCAGACTACAGGGGGCAAGCTATGGCTACACCTTC.

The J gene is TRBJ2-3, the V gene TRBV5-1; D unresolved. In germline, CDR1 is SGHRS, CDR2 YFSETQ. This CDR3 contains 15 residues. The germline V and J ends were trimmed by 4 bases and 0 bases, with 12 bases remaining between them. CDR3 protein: CASSPDRTSTDTQYF. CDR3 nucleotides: TGCGCCAGCAGCCCCGATCGAACTAGCACAGATACGCAGTATTTT.

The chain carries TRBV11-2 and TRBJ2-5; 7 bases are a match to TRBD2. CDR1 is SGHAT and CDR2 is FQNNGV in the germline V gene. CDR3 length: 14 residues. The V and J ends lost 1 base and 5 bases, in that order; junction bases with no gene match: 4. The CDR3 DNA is TGTGCCAGCAGCTTAGGCGGGAGTTTGGAGACCCAGTACTTC. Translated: CASSLGGSLETQYF.

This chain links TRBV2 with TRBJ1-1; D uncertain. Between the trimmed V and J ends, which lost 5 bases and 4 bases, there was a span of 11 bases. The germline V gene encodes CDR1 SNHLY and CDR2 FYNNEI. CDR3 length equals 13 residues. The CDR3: CASSQLRSTEAFF. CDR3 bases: TGTGCCAGCAGTCAATTAAGGTCCACTGAAGCTTTCTTT.

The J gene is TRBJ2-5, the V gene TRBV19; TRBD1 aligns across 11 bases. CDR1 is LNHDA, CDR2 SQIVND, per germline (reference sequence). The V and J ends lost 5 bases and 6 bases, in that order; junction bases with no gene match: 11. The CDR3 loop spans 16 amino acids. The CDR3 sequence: CASSASGTGGWKTQYF. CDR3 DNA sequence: TGTGCCAGTAGTGCGTCCGGGACAGGGGGTTGGAAGACCCAGTACTTC.

The CDR3 DNA reads as TGTGCCAGTAGTATCCTGGGCAGGGACAGTGAAAAACTGTTTTTT. Protein: CASSILGRDSEKLFF. V usage is TRBV19 and J usage is TRBJ1-4, with 7 bases identical to TRBD1. The germline gives CDR1 LNHDA, CDR2 SQIVND (reference sequence). The CDR3 is made up of 15 amino acids. Trimming at V came to 3 bases and at J to 7 bases, leaving 8 bases not matched to a gene.

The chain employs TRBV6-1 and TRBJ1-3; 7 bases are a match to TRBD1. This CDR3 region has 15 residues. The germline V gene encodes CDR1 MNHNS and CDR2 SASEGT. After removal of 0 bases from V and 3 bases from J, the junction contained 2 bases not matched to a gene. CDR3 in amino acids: CASSEATGFGNTIYF. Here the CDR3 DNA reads TGTGCCAGCAGTGAAGCGACAGGGTTTGGAAACACCATATATTTT.

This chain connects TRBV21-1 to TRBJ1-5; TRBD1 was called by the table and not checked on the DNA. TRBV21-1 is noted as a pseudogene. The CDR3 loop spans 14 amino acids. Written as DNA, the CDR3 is TGTGCCAGCAGCAACAGGGTGTGTAATCAGCCCCAGCATTTT. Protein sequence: CASSNRVCNQPQHF.

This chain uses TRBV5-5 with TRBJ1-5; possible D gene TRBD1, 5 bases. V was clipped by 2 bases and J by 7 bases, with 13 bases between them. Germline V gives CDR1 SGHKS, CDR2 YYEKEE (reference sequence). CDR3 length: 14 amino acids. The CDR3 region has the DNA TGTGCCAGCAGCTTTCATCCCCGGGGGCAGCCCCAGCATTTT. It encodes CASSFHPRGQPQHF.

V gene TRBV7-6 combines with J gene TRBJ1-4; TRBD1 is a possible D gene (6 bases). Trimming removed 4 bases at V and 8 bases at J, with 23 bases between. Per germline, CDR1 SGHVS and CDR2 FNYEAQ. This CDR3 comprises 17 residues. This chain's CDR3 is CASSSSARGALNEKLFF. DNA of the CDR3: TGTGCCAGCAGCTCATCCGCCCGGGGGGCATTAAACGAAAAACTGTTTTTT.

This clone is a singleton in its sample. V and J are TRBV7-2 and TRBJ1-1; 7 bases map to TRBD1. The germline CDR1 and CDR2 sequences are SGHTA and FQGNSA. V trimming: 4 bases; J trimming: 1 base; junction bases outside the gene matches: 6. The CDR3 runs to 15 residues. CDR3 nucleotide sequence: TGTGCCAGCAGCTGGCGGGACAGTCAGAACACTGAAGCTTTCTTT. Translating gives CASSWRDSQNTEAFF.

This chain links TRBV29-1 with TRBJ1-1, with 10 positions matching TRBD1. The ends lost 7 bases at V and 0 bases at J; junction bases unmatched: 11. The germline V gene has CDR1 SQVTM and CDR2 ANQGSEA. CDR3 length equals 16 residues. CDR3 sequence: CSAAGTGAMMNTEAFF. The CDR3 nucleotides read TGCAGCGCCGCCGGGACAGGGGCAATGATGAACACTGAAGCTTTCTTT.

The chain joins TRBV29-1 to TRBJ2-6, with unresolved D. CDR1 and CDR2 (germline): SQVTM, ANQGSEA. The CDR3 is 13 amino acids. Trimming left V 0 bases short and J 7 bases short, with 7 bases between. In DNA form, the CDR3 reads TGCAGCGTTGAAGACCCCTTCGCCAACGTCCTGACTTTC. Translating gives CSVEDPFANVLTF.

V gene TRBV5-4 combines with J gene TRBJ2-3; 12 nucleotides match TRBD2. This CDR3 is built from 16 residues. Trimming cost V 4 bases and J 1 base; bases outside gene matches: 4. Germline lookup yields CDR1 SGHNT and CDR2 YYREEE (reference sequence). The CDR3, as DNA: TGTGCCAGCAGCCCCCGACTAGCGGGAGGCACAGATACGCAGTATTTT. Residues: CASSPRLAGGTDTQYF.

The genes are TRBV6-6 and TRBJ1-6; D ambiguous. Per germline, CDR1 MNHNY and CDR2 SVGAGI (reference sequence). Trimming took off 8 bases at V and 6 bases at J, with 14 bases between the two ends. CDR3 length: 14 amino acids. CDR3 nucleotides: TGTGCCAGCGGTGGACGGAGCGTTAATTCACCCCTCCACTTT. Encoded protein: CASGGRSVNSPLHF.

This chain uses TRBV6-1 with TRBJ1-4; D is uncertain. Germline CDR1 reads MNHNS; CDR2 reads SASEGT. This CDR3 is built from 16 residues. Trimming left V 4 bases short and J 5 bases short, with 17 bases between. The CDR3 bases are TGTGCCAGCAGTGGCGGGAGCAGGACGGGGAATGAAAAACTGTTTTTT. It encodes CASSGGSRTGNEKLFF.

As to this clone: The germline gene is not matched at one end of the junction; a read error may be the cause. This CDR3 reads CASTGTSSNGQFF. The DNA for the CDR3 is TGCGCCAGCACCGGGACTAGTAGCAATGGGCAGTTCTTC. V is TRBV5-1 and J is TRBJ2-1; 8 positions agree with TRBD2. Germline V gene lookup returns CDR1 SGHRS and CDR2 YFSETQ. CDR3 length: 13 residues.

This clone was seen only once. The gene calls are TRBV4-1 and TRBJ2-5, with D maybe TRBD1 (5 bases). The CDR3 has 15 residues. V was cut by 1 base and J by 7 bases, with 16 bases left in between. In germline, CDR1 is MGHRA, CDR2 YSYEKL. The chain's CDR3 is CASSQGYVLGATQYF. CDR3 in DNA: TGCGCCAGCAGCCAAGGATATGTCCTAGGGGCGACCCAGTACTTC.

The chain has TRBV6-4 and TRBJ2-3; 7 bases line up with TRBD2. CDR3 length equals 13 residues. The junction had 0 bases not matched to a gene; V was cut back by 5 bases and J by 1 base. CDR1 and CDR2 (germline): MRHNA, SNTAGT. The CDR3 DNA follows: TGTGCCAGCAGTACTAGCGGCACAGATACGCAGTATTTT. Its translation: CASSTSGTDTQYF.

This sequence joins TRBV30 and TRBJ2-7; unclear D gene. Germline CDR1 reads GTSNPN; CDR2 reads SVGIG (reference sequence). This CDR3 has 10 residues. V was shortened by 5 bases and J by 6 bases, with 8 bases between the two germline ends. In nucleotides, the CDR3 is TGTGCCTGGGGGCTGGCCGAGCAGTACTTC. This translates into CAWGLAEQYF. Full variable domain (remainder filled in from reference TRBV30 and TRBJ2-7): SQTIHQWPATLVQPVGSPLSLECTVEGTSNPNLYWYRQAAGRGLQLLFYSVGIGQISSEVPQNLSASRPQDRQFILSSKKLLLSDSGFYLCAWGLAEQYFGPGTRLTVT.

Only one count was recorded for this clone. CDR3 amino acids: CASSREVSGSHEQYF. In nucleotides, the CDR3 is TGCGCCAGCAGTCGGGAGGTTTCAGGGTCCCACGAGCAGTACTTC. The rearrangement uses TRBV10-2 and TRBJ2-7; 7 nucleotides line up with TRBD2. Looked up from germline, CDR1 is WSHSY and CDR2 is SAAADI. With 5 bases clipped from V and 5 bases from J, the junction kept 12 bases outside the gene matches. The CDR3 is made up of 15 amino acids.

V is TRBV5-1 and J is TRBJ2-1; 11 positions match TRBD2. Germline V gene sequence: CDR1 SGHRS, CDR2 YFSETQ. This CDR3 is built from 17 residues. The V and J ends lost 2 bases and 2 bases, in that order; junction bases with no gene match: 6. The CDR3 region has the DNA TGCGCCAGCAGCTTCATTACTAGCGGGAGCGCCTACAATGAGCAGTTCTTC. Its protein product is CASSFITSGSAYNEQFF.

CDR3 DNA: TGTGCCAGCAGTGAGGCAAATAGCAATCAGCCCCAGCATTTT. This codes for CASSEANSNQPQHF. The chain is built from TRBV2 and TRBJ1-5; D gene uncertain. CDR3 length: 14 residues. V was shortened by 3 bases and J by 0 bases, with 6 bases between the two germline ends. Germline V CDR1 and CDR2: SNHLY, FYNNEI.

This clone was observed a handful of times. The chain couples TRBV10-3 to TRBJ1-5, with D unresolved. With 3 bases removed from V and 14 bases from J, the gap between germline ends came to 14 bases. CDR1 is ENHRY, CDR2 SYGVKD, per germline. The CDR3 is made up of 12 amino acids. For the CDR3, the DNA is TGTGCCATCAGTGATGGAGGACGACCGGAGCATTTT. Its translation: CAISDGGRPEHF.